What follows are 16 T cell receptor beta chains derived from one specimen sequenced in a study of spatial heterogeneity in lung cancer (dated by TCRdb to between 2017 and 2020). Libraries came from 5' RACE. Sequenced using a NextSeq 500. TCRdb trimmed the raw reads at Q25, called clones with MiXCR and kept productive beta chains. A single entry per CDR3 protein holds the most common genes and DNA from its merged rows. For this sample there are about 27,000 distinct CDR3 sequences; less than 9% appear just once. Clones ranked in the top ten supply around 25% of the sample. The label giving this sample's time point can be read as: sample taken at primary tumor resection. The full study reports these points: The tumor nonsynonymous mutation count correlated with the number of expanded alpha and beta TCRs within the tumor.

Their antigen targets remain unknown. Here the sequenced sample was lung tumor tissue, taken at surgery. The receptors come from a male donor with early-stage non-small cell lung cancer.

V is TRBV7-2 and J is TRBJ1-1; D remains unclear. V gave up 3 bases and J gave up 0 bases, with 5 bases separating them. The germline gives CDR1 SGHTA, CDR2 FQGNSA. This CDR3 comprises 13 residues. The CDR3 DNA sequence: TGTGCCAGCAGCTTCACAGTGAACACTGAAGCTTTCTTT. Encoded protein: CASSFTVNTEAFF.

This clonotype was recorded at least ten times. The V and J genes are TRBV7-9 and TRBJ1-5; D is unresolved. CDR3 length: 15 amino acids. The V end lost 1 base, the J end lost 4 bases, and 11 bases lay between the germline ends. Germline lookup yields CDR1 SEHNR and CDR2 FQNEAQ (reference sequence). In nucleotides, the CDR3 is TGTGCCAGCAGCTTAGGGACGGGATTTAATCAGCCCCAGCATTTT. It is translated as CASSLGTGFNQPQHF.

This clonotype was detected many times. J is TRBJ2-5 and V is TRBV20-1, with D maybe TRBD2 (5 bases). CDR3 size: 13 residues. In germline, CDR1 is DFQATT, CDR2 SNEGSKA (reference sequence). V was clipped by 6 bases and J by 2 bases, with 13 bases between them. The CDR3 is CSASGTEQETQYF. The CDR3, as DNA: TGCAGTGCAAGCGGAACAGAACAAGAGACCCAGTACTTC.

This chain links TRBV19 with TRBJ1-4; unclear D gene. The germline V gene has CDR1 LNHDA and CDR2 SQIVND (reference sequence). The CDR3 sequence is 15 residues long. Trimming shortened V by 5 bases and J by 4 bases, and 14 bases separated the two germline ends. The DNA of the CDR3 is TGTGCCAGTAGTTTCGGCAGGAGTATTAATGAAAAACTGTTTTTT. Translating gives CASSFGRSINEKLFF.

This clonotype came up many times. J is TRBJ2-7 and V is TRBV7-9; maybe TRBD2 (6 bases). CDR1 and CDR2 from the germline V gene are SEHNR and FQNEAQ (reference sequence). The CDR3 is 13 residues long. The V and J ends lost 6 bases and 6 bases respectively, with 15 bases between them. The DNA for the CDR3 is TGTGCCAGCAGGTCGGAGTTCGGGGGCGAGCAGTACTTC. This gives the protein CASRSEFGGEQYF.

This clonotype was recorded a few times. The genes are TRBV18 and TRBJ1-2, with a possible D match to TRBD1 (6 bases). V was shortened by 10 bases and J by 0 bases, with 21 bases between the two germline ends. Germline V CDR1 and CDR2: KGHSH, LQKENI. The CDR3 contains 16 residues. The CDR3 protein is CATLQDRATANYGYTF. In DNA form, the CDR3 reads TGTGCCACCCTACAGGACAGAGCCACCGCTAACTATGGCTACACCTTC.

J is TRBJ2-7 and V is TRBV6-1; D not resolved. The CDR3 length is 15 residues. Germline CDR1 and CDR2: MNHNS and SASEGT. Trimming removed 2 bases at V and 2 bases at J, with 13 bases between. For the CDR3, the DNA is TGTGCCAGCAGTGAAACCGGCAGGTTCCCCTACGAGCAGTACTTC. Translation: CASSETGRFPYEQYF.

The table lists this clonotype with many counts. This chain joins TRBV18 and TRBJ2-7; possibly TRBD1 or TRBD2 for D (5 bases each). The CDR3 has 13 amino acids. V shed 0 bases and J shed 6 bases, with 9 bases lying between them. Germline V CDR1 and CDR2: KGHSH, LQKENI. The CDR3 loop is CASSPPLGVEQYF. CDR3 nucleotide sequence: TGTGCCAGCTCACCACCCCTGGGGGTCGAGCAGTACTTC.

This clonotype was found a few times. The genes are TRBV2 and TRBJ1-5, with 9 positions matching TRBD1. In germline, CDR1 is SNHLY, CDR2 FYNNEI. The CDR3 totals 15 residues. The J segment lost 2 bases and the V segment lost 6 bases, leaving 5 bases of the junction unmatched. CDR3 in DNA: TGTGCCAGCAGGGCGAGGACAGGGGGCAATCAGCCCCAGCATTTT. Protein product: CASRARTGGNQPQHF.

The chain employs TRBV3-1 and TRBJ1-3; no clear D. Per the germline V gene, CDR1 is LGHDT and CDR2 is YNNKEL (reference sequence). CDR3 length equals 14 residues. The ends were cut back, 6 bases at V and 0 bases at J, with 9 bases in the middle. The CDR3 sequence: CASRGLLSGNTIYF. CDR3 DNA: TGTGCCAGCAGGGGCCTCCTCTCTGGAAACACCATATATTTT.

In this sample, this clonotype turned up many times. J is TRBJ2-3 and V is TRBV20-1; maybe TRBD2 (6 bases). The germline CDR1 and CDR2 sequences are DFQATT and SNEGSKA (reference sequence). CDR3 length equals 13 residues. Trimming removed 1 base at V and 1 base at J, with 6 bases between. CDR3 DNA sequence: TGCAGTGCTAGAGCGGGGGGCACAGATACGCAGTATTTT. Its protein product is CSARAGGTDTQYF.

By sample fraction, this clonotype is medium-sized (0.01 to 0.1%). V and J are TRBV5-1 and TRBJ1-5; no firm D call. This CDR3 region has 15 residues. The germline gives CDR1 SGHRS, CDR2 YFSETQ. Trimming shortened V by 1 base and J by 0 bases, and 8 bases separated the two germline ends. CDR3 nucleotides: TGCGCCAGCAGCTTGACTGGATATAGCAATCAGCCCCAGCATTTT. As protein: CASSLTGYSNQPQHF.

The table lists this clonotype with a few counts. This chain joins TRBV3-1 and TRBJ2-3, with TRBD2 matching over 8 bases. This CDR3 is 13 amino acids long. Germline V gene sequence: CDR1 LGHDT, CDR2 YNNKEL (reference sequence). V shed 5 bases, J shed 5 bases, and the junction held 3 bases outside the gene matches. This chain's CDR3 is CASSARGGDTQYF. The CDR3 bases are TGTGCCAGCAGCGCCCGGGGGGGAGATACGCAGTATTTT.

This clonotype was recorded many times. This rearrangement joins TRBV4-3 to TRBJ2-3, with D maybe TRBD1 (5 bases). CDR3 length: 17 amino acids. V lost 0 bases, J lost 2 bases, and 15 bases lay in between. CDR1 LGHNA and CDR2 YSLEER come from the germline V gene. The CDR3 region has the DNA TGCGCCAGCAGCCAAGAGGCCGGTCAGGGCGCCACAGATACGCAGTATTTT. This encodes CASSQEAGQGATDTQYF.

This clonotype was observed a handful of times. The chain carries TRBV6-2 or TRBV6-3 and TRBJ2-1, with a tentative D call TRBD1 (5 bases). Per the germline V gene, CDR1 is MNHEY and CDR2 is SVGEGT. This CDR3 has 15 amino acids. Trimming pared 6 bases from V and 5 bases from J, leaving 17 bases between. CDR3 loop: CASSPPQQQDNEQFF. In DNA form, the CDR3 reads TGTGCCAGCAGCCCCCCCCAGCAACAGGACAATGAGCAGTTCTTC.

This clonotype appeared many times. Compared with germline, one end of the junction differs, possibly owing to a read error. The V and J genes are TRBV20-1 and TRBJ2-3; D might be TRBD2 (6 bases). The CDR3 covers 15 residues. Germline V gives CDR1 DFQATT, CDR2 SNEGSKA (reference sequence). This chain's CDR3 is CSAREKASGTDTQYF. CDR3 nucleotides: TGCAGTGCGAGAGAGAAGGCTAGCGGCACAGATACGCAGTATTTT.